The following is a T cell receptor beta chain sequence with its context. The data were obtained in a study of T cells in tuberculosis. The CDR3 is 14 residues long. Germline V gene data show CDR1 as MNHEY and CDR2 as SVGAGI. Losses at the gene ends were 3 bases for V and 7 bases for J; bases not matched to a gene: 5. Produced via immunoSEQ multiplex PCR; TCRdb's table is partial and in-frame only. Among about 37,000 clones listed, 90% to 95% were seen once. The sequence was collected from a donor aged 10-30 years with latent tuberculosis or without tuberculosis infection. Some clones in this sample may be carry-over from other donors' samples. Material for sequencing was PBMCs. This chain uses TRBV6-5 with TRBJ2-1; 8 bases map to TRBD1. CDR3 sequence reads: CASSYQGAGNEQFF. As DNA, the CDR3 is TGTGCCAGCAGTTATCAGGGGGCGGGGAATGAGCAGTTCTTC.